The 7 T cell receptor beta chains in this list originate from one sample, sequenced in a study of glioma-infiltrating T cells. TCR alpha and beta CDR3 regions were amplified from RNA using iRepertoire nested multiplex PCR. TCRdb passed the multiplex PCR reads through MiXCR, listing each CDR3 protein once. The sample lists roughly 130,000 distinct CDR3 sequences, around a quarter occurring once. Sequences were obtained from glioma tissue, nonneoplastic brain tissue, or PBMCs (not recorded which). The source is a human donor with low-grade glioma or glioblastoma, undergoing nonglioma brain surgery, or in good health (not recorded which).

A few counts support this clonotype. This chain links TRBV4-2 with TRBJ2-1; 12 bases agree with TRBD1. V dropped 3 bases and J dropped 9; count of bases not matched to a gene: 9. This CDR3 comprises 16 residues. Germline V gene sequence: CDR1 LGHNA, CDR2 YNFKEQ. The CDR3 sequence is CASSHTGTGGSVEQFF. CDR3 in DNA: TGTGCCAGCAGCCATACCGGGACAGGGGGCTCGGTTGAGCAGTTCTTC.

V and J are TRBV20-1 and TRBJ2-1, with D perhaps being TRBD1 or TRBD2 (5 bases each). CDR1 and CDR2 from the germline V gene are DFQATT and SNEGSKA (reference sequence). This CDR3 spans 16 amino acids. V gave up 6 bases and J gave up 8 bases, with 26 bases separating them. The CDR3 coding sequence is TGCAGTGCCCGAGGGTATCACGGGGCGCTGGCCGATGAGCAGTTCTTC. Translated: CSARGYHGALADEQFF.

In this sample, this clonotype turned up many times. The V and J genes are TRBV20-1 and TRBJ2-3, with no clear D. CDR3 size: 11 residues. Germline CDR1 reads DFQATT; CDR2 reads SNEGSKA (reference sequence). V lost 0 bases and J 5 bases, leaving 3 bases between the germline ends. The CDR3 spells CSAREGDTQYF. For the CDR3, the DNA is TGCAGTGCTAGAGAAGGAGATACGCAGTATTTT.

The sample holds one count of this clonotype. This chain links TRBV4-1 with TRBJ2-1; maybe TRBD2 (5 bases). This CDR3 region has 16 residues. The V gene's germline CDR1 is MGHRA and CDR2 YSYEKL. The V end was cut by 0 bases, the J end by 2 bases, with 11 bases between. As DNA, the CDR3 is TGCGCCAGCAGCCAAGATCTTTCCGGGGCCTACAATGAGCAGTTCTTC. Protein: CASSQDLSGAYNEQFF.

This clonotype has more than one count but fewer than ten. V and J are TRBV28 and TRBJ1-4; no reliable D call. V dropped 3 bases and J dropped 5 bases, with 7 bases sitting between them. The CDR3 totals 13 residues. Germline V gives CDR1 MDHEN, CDR2 SYDVKM. CDR3 sequence (DNA): TGTGCCAGCAGTTTTCGGAAAAATGAAAAACTGTTTTTT. It is translated as CASSFRKNEKLFF.

Points on this clonotype: Its ends do not fully match the called genes, so a read error is possible. V gene TRBV12-3 or TRBV12-4 combines with J gene TRBJ2-3, with TRBD2 as a possible D gene (6 bases). The CDR3 has 14 amino acids. The CDR3 is CASSLAKPTDTQYF. The CDR3 nucleotides read TGTGCCAGCAGTCTAGCGAAGCCCACAGATACGCAGTATTTT.

This chain connects TRBV7-2 to TRBJ1-5; TRBD1 matches 8 bases. The germline V gene encodes CDR1 SGHTA and CDR2 FQGNSA. V was pared by 7 bases and J by 6 bases, with 17 bases of the junction left unmatched. The length of the CDR3 is 17 residues. CDR3 loop: CASTPWVLGQEGQPQHF. Here the CDR3 DNA reads TGTGCCAGCACCCCCTGGGTTTTGGGACAGGAAGGTCAGCCCCAGCATTTT.